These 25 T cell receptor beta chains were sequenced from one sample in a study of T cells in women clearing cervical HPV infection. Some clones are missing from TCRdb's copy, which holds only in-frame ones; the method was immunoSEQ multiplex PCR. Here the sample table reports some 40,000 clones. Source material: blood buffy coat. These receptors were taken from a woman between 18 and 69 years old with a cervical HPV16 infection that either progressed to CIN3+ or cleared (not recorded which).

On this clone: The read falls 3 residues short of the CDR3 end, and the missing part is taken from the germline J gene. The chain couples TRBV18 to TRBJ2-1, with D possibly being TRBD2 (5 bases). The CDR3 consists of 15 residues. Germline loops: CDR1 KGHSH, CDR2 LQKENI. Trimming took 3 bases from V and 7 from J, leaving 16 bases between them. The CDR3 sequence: CASSPTASLGNEQFF. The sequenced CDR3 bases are TGTGCCAGCTCACCTACGGCTAGCTTGGGTAATGAG.

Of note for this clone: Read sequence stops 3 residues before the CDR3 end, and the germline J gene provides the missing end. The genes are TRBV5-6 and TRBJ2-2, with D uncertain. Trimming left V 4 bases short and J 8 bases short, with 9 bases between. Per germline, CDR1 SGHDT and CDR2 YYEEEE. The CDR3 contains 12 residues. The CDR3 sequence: CASSRVGGELFF. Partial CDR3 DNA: TGTGCCAGCAGCCGAGTAGGGGGGGAG.

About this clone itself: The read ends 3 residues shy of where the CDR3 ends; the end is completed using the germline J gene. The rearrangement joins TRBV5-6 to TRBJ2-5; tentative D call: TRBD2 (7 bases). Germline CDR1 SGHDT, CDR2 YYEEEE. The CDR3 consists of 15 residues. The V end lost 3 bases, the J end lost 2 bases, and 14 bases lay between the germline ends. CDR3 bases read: TGTGCCAGCAGCTCCGCGGGGGCAGGTCAAGAGACC. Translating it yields CASSSAGAGQET. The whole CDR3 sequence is CASSSAGAGQETQYF. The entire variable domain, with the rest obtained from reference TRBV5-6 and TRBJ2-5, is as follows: DAGVTQSPTHLIKTRGQQVTLRCSPKSGHDTVSWYQQALGQGPQFIFQYYEEEERQRGNFPDRFSGHQFPNYSSELNVNALLLGDSALYLCASSSAGAGQETQYFGPGTRLLVL.

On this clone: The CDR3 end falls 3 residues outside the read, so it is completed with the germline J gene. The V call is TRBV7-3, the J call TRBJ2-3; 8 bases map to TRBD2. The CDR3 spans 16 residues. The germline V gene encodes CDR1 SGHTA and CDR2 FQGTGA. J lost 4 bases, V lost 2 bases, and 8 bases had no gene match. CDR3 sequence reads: CASSLVVGGASDTQYF. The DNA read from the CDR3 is TGTGCCAGCAGCTTAGTTGTCGGGGGGGCCTCAGATACG.

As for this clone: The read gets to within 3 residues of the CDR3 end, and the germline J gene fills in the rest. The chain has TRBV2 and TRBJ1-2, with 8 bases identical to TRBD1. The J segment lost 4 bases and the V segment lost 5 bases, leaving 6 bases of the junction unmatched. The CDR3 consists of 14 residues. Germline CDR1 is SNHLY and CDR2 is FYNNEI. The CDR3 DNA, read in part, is TGTGCCAGCAGTTCAGGGGGCACTCTCTATGGC. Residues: CASSSGGTLYG. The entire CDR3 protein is CASSSGGTLYGYTF.

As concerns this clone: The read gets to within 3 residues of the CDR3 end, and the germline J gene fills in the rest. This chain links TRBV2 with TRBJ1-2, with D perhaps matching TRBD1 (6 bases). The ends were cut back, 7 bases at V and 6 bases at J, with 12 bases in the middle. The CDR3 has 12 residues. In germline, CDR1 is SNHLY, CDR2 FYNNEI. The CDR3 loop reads CASIKGGDGYTF. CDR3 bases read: TGTGCCAGCATAAAAGGGGGTGATGGC.

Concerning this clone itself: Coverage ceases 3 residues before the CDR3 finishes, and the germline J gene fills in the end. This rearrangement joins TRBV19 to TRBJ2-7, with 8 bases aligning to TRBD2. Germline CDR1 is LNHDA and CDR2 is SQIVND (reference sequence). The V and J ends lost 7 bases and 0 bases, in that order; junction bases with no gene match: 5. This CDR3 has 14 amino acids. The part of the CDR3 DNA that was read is TGTGCCAGTAAAGGCGGGGGGAACTCCTACGAG. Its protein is CASKGGGNSYE. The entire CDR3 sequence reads CASKGGGNSYEQYF.

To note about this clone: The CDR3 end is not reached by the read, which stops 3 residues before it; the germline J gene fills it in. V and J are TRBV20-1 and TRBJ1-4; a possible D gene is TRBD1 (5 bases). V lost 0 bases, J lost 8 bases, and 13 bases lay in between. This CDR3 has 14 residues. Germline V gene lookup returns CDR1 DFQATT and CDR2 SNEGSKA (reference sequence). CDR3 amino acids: CSARDRGVGEKLFF. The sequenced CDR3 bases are TGCAGTGCTAGAGATCGGGGGGTTGGAGAAAAA.

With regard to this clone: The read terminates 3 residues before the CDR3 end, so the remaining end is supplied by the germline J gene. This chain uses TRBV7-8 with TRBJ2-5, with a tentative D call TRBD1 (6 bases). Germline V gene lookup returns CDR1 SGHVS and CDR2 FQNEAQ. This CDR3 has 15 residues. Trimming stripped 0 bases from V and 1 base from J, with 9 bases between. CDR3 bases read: TGTGCCAGCAGCTTAGCTGGGGGCTCCCAAGAGACC. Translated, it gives CASSLAGGSQET. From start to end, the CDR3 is CASSLAGGSQETQYF.

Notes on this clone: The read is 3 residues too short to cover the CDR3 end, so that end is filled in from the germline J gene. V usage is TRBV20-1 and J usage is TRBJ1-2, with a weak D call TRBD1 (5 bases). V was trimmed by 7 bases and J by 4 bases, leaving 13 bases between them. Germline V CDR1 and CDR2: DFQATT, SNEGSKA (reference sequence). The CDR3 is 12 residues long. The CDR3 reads CSGFRAPYGYTF. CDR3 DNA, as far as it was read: TGCAGTGGCTTCAGGGCGCCCTATGGC.

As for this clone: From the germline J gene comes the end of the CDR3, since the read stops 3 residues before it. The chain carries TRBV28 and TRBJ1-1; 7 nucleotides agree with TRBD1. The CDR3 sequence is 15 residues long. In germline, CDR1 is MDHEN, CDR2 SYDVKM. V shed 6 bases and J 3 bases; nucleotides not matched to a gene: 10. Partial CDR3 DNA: TGTGCCAGCAGCGAGGGGGCCGGGGTGTACACTGAA. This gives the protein CASSEGAGVYTE. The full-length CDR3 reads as CASSEGAGVYTEAFF.

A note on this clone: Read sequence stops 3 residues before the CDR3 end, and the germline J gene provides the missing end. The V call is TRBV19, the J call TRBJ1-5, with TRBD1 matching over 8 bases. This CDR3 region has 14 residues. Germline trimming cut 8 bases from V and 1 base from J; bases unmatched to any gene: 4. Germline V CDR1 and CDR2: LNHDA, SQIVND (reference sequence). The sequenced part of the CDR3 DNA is TGTGCCAGTCAACACAGGGGGAGCAATCAGCCC. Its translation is CASQHRGSNQP. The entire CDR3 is CASQHRGSNQPQHF.

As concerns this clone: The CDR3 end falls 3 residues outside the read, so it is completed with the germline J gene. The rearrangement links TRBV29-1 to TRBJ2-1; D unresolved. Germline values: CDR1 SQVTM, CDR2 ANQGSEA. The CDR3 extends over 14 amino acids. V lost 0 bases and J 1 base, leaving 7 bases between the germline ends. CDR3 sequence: CSVEDPDSYNEQFF. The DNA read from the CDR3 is TGCAGCGTTGAAGACCCAGATTCCTACAATGAG.

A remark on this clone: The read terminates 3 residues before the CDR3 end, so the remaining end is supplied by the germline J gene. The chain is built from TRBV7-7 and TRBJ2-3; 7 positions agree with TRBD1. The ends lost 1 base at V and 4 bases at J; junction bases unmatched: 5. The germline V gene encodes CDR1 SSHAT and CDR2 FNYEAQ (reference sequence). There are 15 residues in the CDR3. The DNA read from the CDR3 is TGTGCCAGCAGCTTAGGAGGGGGCTCCTCAGATACG. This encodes CASSLGGGSSDT. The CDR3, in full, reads CASSLGGGSSDTQYF.

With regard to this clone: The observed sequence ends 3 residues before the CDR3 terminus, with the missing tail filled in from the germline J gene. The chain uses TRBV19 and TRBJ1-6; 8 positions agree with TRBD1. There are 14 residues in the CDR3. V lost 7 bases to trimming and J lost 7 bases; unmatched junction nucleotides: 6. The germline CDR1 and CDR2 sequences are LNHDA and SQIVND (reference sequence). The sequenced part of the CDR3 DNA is TGTGCCAGTATGGACAGGGCCTTGAATTCACCC. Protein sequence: CASMDRALNSP. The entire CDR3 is CASMDRALNSPLHF.

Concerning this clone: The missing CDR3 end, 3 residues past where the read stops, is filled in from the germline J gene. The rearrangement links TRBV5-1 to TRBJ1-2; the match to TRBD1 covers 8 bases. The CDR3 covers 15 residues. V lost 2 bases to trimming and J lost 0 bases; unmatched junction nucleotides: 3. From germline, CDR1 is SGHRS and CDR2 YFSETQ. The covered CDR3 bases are TGCGCCAGCAGCTTACCGGGACAGGCTAACTATGGC. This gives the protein CASSLPGQANYG. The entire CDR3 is CASSLPGQANYGYTF.

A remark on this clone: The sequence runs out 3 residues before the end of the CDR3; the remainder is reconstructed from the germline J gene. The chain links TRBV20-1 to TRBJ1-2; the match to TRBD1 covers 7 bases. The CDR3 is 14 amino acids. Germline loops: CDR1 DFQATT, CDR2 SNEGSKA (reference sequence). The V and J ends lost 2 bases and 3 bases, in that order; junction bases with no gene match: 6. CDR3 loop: CSARPGGQYYGYTF. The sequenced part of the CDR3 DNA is TGCAGTGCTAGACCAGGGGGGCAGTACTATGGC.

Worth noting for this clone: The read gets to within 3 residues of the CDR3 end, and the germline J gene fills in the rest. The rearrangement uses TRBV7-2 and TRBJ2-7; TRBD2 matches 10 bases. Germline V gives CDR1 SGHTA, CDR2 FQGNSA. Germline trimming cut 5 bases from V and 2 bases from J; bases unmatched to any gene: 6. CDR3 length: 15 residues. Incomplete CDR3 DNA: TGTGCCAGCAGCGCCCCTAGCGGGGGCGCCTACGAG. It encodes CASSAPSGGAYE. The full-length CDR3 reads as CASSAPSGGAYEQYF.

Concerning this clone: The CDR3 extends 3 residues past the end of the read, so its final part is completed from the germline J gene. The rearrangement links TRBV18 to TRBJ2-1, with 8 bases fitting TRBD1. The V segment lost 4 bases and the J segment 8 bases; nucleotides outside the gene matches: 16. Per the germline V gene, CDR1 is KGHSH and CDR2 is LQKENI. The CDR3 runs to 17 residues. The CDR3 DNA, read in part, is TGTGCCAGCTCACTCACCAACCAGGGGGCCCAAACTTATGAG. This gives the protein CASSLTNQGAQTYE. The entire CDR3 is CASSLTNQGAQTYEQFF.

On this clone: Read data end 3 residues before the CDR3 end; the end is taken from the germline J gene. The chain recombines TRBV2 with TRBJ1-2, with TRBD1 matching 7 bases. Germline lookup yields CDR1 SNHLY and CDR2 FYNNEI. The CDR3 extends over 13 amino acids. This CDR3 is CASSEGWTGGYTF. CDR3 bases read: TGTGCCAGCAGTGAGGGTTGGACAGGCGGC.

The covered CDR3 bases are TGTGCCAGCAGCCACCGGGGATTACAGGGCTACAATGAG. The encoded protein is CASSHRGLQGYNE. The entire CDR3 protein reads CASSHRGLQGYNEQFF. The rearrangement joins TRBV14 to TRBJ2-1; possibly TRBD1 for D (6 bases). The read is 3 residues too short to cover the CDR3 end, so that end is filled in from the germline J gene. V was pared by 3 bases and J by 3 bases, with 15 bases between. The CDR3 runs to 16 residues. Germline values: CDR1 SGHDN, CDR2 FVKESK.

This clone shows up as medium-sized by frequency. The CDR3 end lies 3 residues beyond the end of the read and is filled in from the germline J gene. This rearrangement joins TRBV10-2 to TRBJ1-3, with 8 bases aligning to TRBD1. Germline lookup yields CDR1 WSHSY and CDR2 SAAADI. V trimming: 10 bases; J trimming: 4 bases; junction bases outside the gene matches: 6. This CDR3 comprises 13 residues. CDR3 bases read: TGCGCCACCCGAGACAGGGGAGGAAACACC. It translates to CATRDRGGNT. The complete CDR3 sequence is CATRDRGGNTIYF.

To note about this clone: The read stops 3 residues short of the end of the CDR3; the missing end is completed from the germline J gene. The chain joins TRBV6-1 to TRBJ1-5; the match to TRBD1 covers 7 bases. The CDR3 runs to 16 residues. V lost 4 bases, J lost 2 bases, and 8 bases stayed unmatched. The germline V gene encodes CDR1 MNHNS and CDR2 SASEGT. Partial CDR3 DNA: TGTGCCAGCAGTGCCCAGACAGGGAAAGGCAATCAGCCC. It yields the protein CASSAQTGKGNQP. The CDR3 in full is CASSAQTGKGNQPQHF.

The CDR3 loop reads CASSPPGRGATYEQYF. Partial CDR3 DNA: TGTGCCAGCTCACCACCGGGGCGGGGGGCCACCTACGAG. V is TRBV18 and J is TRBJ2-7; TRBD2 matches 8 bases. With the read ending 3 residues before the CDR3 end, the germline J gene is used to fill in that end. This CDR3 has 16 amino acids. Germline lookup yields CDR1 KGHSH and CDR2 LQKENI. V was clipped by 0 bases and J by 2 bases; unmatched bases: 6.

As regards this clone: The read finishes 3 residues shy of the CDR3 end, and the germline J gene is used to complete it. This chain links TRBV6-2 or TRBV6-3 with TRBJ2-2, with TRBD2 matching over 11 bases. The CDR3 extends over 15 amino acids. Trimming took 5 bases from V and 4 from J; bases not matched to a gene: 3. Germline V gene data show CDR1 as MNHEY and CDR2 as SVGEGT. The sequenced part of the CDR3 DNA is TGTGCCAGCAGTGGACTAGCGGGCCTCACCGGGGAG. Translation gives CASSGLAGLTGE. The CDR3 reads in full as CASSGLAGLTGELFF.